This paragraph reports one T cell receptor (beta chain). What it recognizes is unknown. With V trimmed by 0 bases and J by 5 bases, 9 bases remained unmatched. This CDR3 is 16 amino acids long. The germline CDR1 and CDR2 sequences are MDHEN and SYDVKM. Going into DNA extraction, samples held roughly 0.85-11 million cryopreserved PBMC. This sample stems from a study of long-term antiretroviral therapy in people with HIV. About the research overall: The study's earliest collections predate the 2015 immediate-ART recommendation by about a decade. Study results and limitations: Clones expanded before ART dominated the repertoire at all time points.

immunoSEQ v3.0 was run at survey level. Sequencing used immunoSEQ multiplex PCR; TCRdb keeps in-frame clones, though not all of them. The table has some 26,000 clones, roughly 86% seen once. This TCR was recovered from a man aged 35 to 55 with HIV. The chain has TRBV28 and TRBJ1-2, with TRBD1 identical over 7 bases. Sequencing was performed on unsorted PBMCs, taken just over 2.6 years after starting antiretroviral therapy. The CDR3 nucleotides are TGTGCCAGCAGTTTATGGGGACAGCGGGCCTTATATGGCTACACCTTC. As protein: CASSLWGQRALYGYTF.